This T cell receptor beta chain comes out of a study of cytomegalovirus exposure and HLA in healthy donors. Across the study: Among over 300 genotyped donors, approximately 80% fell in the Caucasian-associated ancestry cluster. Overall study findings and caveats: Apparent HLA restriction characterized most CMV-associated TCR beta chains in a later analysis. It is likely that the observed cluster of highly shared sequence variants was a sequencing artifact.

Both 60 Vbeta primers and 13 Jbeta primers went into the PCR. How the authors handled the data: Roughly 11 million of the about 80 million unique TCR beta chains counted in a later analysis were shared. TCRdb keeps only in-frame clones here, not all; method: immunoSEQ multiplex PCR. The V and J calls and clone size are taken from that table; D and trimming were inferred from the DNA. This table holds 150,000 to 200,000 clones, 65% to 85% found once. A word on this clone: Its antigen is currently unknown.

V lost 4 bases to trimming and J lost 0 bases, with 13 bases between them. The CDR3 covers 16 residues. Germline CDR1 is LGHNA and CDR2 is YNFKEQ. Sequencing was performed on PBMCs. This clonotype was obtained from a woman aged 25 to 39 in good health and CMV-seropositive. The chain is built from TRBV4-2 and TRBJ2-4, with D perhaps TRBD2 (6 bases). The CDR3 DNA is TGTGCCAGCAGCCGAAGAACGGGACTAGCCAAAAACATTCAGTACTTC. Amino acids: CASSRRTGLAKNIQYF.